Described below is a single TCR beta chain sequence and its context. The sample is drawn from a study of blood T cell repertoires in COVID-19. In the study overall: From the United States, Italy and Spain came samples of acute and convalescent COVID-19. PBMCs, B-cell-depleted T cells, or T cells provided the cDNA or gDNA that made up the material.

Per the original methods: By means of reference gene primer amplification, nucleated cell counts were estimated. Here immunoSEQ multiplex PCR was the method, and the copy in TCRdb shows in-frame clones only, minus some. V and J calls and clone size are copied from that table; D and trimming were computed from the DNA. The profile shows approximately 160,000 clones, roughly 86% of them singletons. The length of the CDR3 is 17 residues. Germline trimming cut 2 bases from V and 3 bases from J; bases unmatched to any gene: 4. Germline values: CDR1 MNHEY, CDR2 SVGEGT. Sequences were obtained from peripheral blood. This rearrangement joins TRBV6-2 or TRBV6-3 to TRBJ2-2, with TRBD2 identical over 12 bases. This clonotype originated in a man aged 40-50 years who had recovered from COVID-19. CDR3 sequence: CASSYETSGGYTGELFF. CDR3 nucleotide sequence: TGTGCCAGCAGTTACGAAACTAGCGGGGGGTACACCGGGGAGCTGTTTTTT.